These T cell receptor beta chains were read from a single sample in a study of OX40 agonist ivuxolimab in advanced cancers. Assay used: immunoSEQ multiplex PCR; TCRdb lists only in-frame clones, some missing. The sample yields 65,000 or so clones, approximately 86% seen once. The sample in question was CD4+ or CD8+ T cells sorted from blood, obtained in a trial of the OX40 agonist ivuxolimab. The receptors were sampled from an adult with an advanced solid tumor such as melanoma, head and neck, liver or kidney cancer. CDR3s leave out the opening cysteine and the closing phenylalanine or tryptophan.

V: TRBV7-3
length: 11
CDR3: ASSLESPNEQF

V: TRBV6-1
length: 16
CDR3: ASSETGGRALRTDTQY

V: TRBV2
length: 11
CDR3: ASRTEGSETQY

V: TRBV28
length: 11
CDR3: ASEVPALGGYT

V: TRBV28
length: 12
CDR3: ASSFSGTLQGQY

V: TRBV7-9
length: 13
CDR3: ASSSADRFNQPQH

V: TRBV10-3
length: 12
CDR3: AINPSGDTGELF

V: TRBV18
length: 10
CDR3: ASSPDNQPQH

V: TRBV27
length: 13
CDR3: ASSRQGLGNQPQH

V: TRBV5-4
length: 14
CDR3: ASSLLTGGTNEKLF

V: TRBV18
length: 13
CDR3: ASSPSINRGLEQF

V: TRBV25-1
length: 13
CDR3: ASSEYEGGAKTQY

V: TRBV5-1
length: 11
CDR3: ASSRDGNQPQH

V: TRBV29-1
length: 11
CDR3: SVDVTGKETQY

V: TRBV5-4
length: 13
CDR3: ASSSSRDRVGSYT

V: TRBV30
length: 10
CDR3: AWSGQRPEAF

V: TRBV5-4
length: 11
CDR3: ASSTGQRNEQY

V: TRBV25-1
length: 11
CDR3: ASSLGRQETQY

V: TRBV11-2
length: 15
CDR3: ASSLARTSGVYDTQY

V: TRBV2
length: 14
CDR3: ASSGKAGTATYEQY

V: TRBV5-1
length: 13
CDR3: ASSLEGQGGSPLH

V: TRBV19
length: 14
CDR3: ASSRQRQGYDNEQF

V: TRBV27
length: 16
CDR3: ASSLSWPSSSYNSPLH

V: TRBV28
length: 10
CDR3: ASSLIDRGYT

V: TRBV7-2
length: 16
CDR3: ASSLIAGGSFLSYEQY

V: TRBV19
length: 13
CDR3: ASPAGGSYNSPLH

V: TRBV6-5
length: 12
CDR3: ASREGPAEETQY

V: TRBV7-2
length: 14
CDR3: ASSKPWGQGYEKLF

V: TRBV28
length: 14
CDR3: ASSFFGRGDQETQY

V: TRBV18
length: 12
CDR3: ARGPVPGTGELF

V: TRBV10-2
length: 13
CDR3: ASRRGLAGTDTQY

V: TRBV19
length: 14
CDR3: ASSTPASGGHNEQF

V: TRBV28
length: 14
CDR3: ASSFLFGQANEKLF

V: TRBV7-3
length: 13
CDR3: ASSRTGGAAGELF

V: TRBV28
length: 9
CDR3: ASSFLDEQF

V: TRBV19
length: 14
CDR3: ASSPWTVSMNTEAF

V: TRBV28
length: 11
CDR3: ASGGAPNYGYT

V: TRBV5-6
length: 13
CDR3: ASSVGQGEAYEQY

V: TRBV6-1
length: 13
CDR3: ASRRPSGGRFEQY

V: TRBV19
length: 15
CDR3: ASSPRGATSGTYEQY

V: TRBV5-1
length: 12
CDR3: ASSLISEIKTQY

V: TRBV27
length: 13
CDR3: ASSLDRASGYGYT

V: TRBV7-3
length: 12
CDR3: ASRRAPNLDTQY

V: TRBV11-2
length: 13
CDR3: ASSFNSAANQPQH

V: TRBV29-1
length: 12
CDR3: SVEEVRRQYEQY

V: TRBV28
length: 15
CDR3: ASSLWLAGASSYEQY

V: TRBV7-7
length: 13
CDR3: ASSLGSGSGGEQF

V: TRBV4-1
length: 13
CDR3: ASSLGLVGRDTQY

V: TRBV27
length: 12
CDR3: ASSLGGVGTEAF

V: TRBV9
length: 14
CDR3: ASSAPGQGAGTEAF

V: TRBV7-9
length: 8
CDR3: ASSVYEQY

V: TRBV7-2
length: 12
CDR3: ASSLGQGYDEQF

V: TRBV6-5
length: 11
CDR3: ASSYTGDQPQH

V: TRBV7-9
length: 15
CDR3: ASSGDSNKVGAYGYT

V: TRBV1
length: 16
CDR3: TSSPSHASGPYTDTQY

V: TRBV5-1
length: 14
CDR3: ASSPGGQVASHEQY

V: TRBV7-9
length: 11
CDR3: ASSFRRGYGYT